This TCR beta chain derives from a study of T cells in Graves' hyperthyroidism and ophthalmopathy. General observations from the study: Most clonotypes that expanded in the thyroid above 0.001 also showed up in blood.

Predating any ophthalmopathy symptoms, the blood sample was taken at first hyperthyroidism diagnosis. TCR beta CDR3 regions were amplified from RNA. A set of HTBI primers served as the primers for a first-round RT-PCR of the TCR CDR3. TCRdb re-derived calls from the multiplex PCR reads in MiXCR, one entry per CDR3 protein. The sample shows under 300,000 distinct CDR3 sequences, 13% of them seen only once. The CDR3 is 15 residues long. Trimming cost V 1 base and J 2 bases, with 8 bases left between them. The germline V gene encodes CDR1 SGHAT and CDR2 FQNNGV. In its sample, this clonotype was seen many times. Its antigen is not known.

Specimen: blood. This sequence joins TRBV11-2 and TRBJ2-2; perhaps D is TRBD1 or TRBD2 (5 bases each). The TCR originated in a woman in her 30s with Graves' hyperthyroidism that later progressed to Graves' ophthalmopathy. The CDR3 nucleotides read TGTGCCAGCAGCTTAGGGGGGTTCAACACCGGGGAGCTGTTTTTT. It codes for CASSLGGFNTGELFF.